This is a list of T cell receptor beta chains from one sample in a study of blood T cell repertoires in COVID-19. The assay was immunoSEQ multiplex PCR, and TCRdb's table has in-frame clones only and misses some. The sample records fewer than 250,000 clones, roughly 91% being singletons. The sample comprised PBMCs or T cells enriched from blood (not recorded which). The receptors stem from a man aged 25 to 45 in a cohort exposed to, infected with or recovered from COVID-19 (not recorded which). Each CDR3 is given with its conserved first and last residue. The order of the fields is V gene, D gene, J gene, clone size, CDR3 DNA, CDR3 protein. D genes are given only for firm matches. Expanded clones are given a class, and other clones once, few, many or no size at all.

V gene: TRBV19; D gene: -; J gene: TRBJ2-2; clone size: -; CDR3 DNA: TGTGCCAGTAGTATCTCCAACCAGGGCTCGGGGGAGCTGTTTTTT; CDR3 protein: CASSISNQGSGELFF
V gene: TRBV20-1; D gene: -; J gene: TRBJ2-5; clone size: -; CDR3 DNA: TGCAGTGCCTACTCAGGGGAGACCCAGTACTTC; CDR3 protein: CSAYSGETQYF
V gene: TRBV5-1; D gene: TRBD2; J gene: TRBJ2-1; clone size: -; CDR3 DNA: TGCGCCAGCAGCCCTAGGTCTAGCGGGAGGGCCTTGAATGAGCAGTTCTTC; CDR3 protein: CASSPRSSGRALNEQFF
V gene: TRBV28; D gene: TRBD1; J gene: TRBJ1-6; clone size: -; CDR3 DNA: TGTGCCAGCAGTTTACGCCGGGACAGCTTTTCACCCCTCCACTTT; CDR3 protein: CASSLRRDSFSPLHF
V gene: TRBV5-1; D gene: TRBD1; J gene: TRBJ1-1; clone size: -; CDR3 DNA: TGCGCCAGCAGCCCGGGAGGGACAGGGGGCACTGAAGCTTTCTTT; CDR3 protein: CASSPGGTGGTEAFF
V gene: TRBV24-1; D gene: TRBD1; J gene: TRBJ2-7; clone size: -; CDR3 DNA: TGTGCCACCAGTGATCCCCGGACAGGATCGGGGGAGCAGTACTTC; CDR3 protein: CATSDPRTGSGEQYF
V gene: TRBV25-1; D gene: -; J gene: TRBJ2-6; clone size: -; CDR3 DNA: TGTGCCAGCAGACCCGGACAGTTCAGCTCTGGGGCCAACGTCCTGACTTTC; CDR3 protein: CASRPGQFSSGANVLTF
V gene: TRBV24-1; D gene: TRBD1; J gene: TRBJ2-3; clone size: -; CDR3 DNA: TGTGCCACCAGTGACCGGGACAGGGTTTCCACAGATACGCAGTATTTT; CDR3 protein: CATSDRDRVSTDTQYF
V gene: TRBV4-1; D gene: TRBD2; J gene: TRBJ2-1; clone size: -; CDR3 DNA: TGCGCCAGCAGCGGTCCGTGGGGACTAGCGGCTTACAATGAGCAGTTCTTC; CDR3 protein: CASSGPWGLAAYNEQFF
V gene: TRBV4-1; D gene: TRBD2; J gene: TRBJ2-1; clone size: -; CDR3 DNA: TGCGCCAGCACCCACTCGCTGGCGGGAGGTTACAATGAGCAGTTCTTC; CDR3 protein: CASTHSLAGGYNEQFF
V gene: TRBV19; D gene: -; J gene: TRBJ1-3; clone size: -; CDR3 DNA: TGTGCCAGTAGTATCGGTCATCCAAACACCATATATTTT; CDR3 protein: CASSIGHPNTIYF
V gene: TRBV12-2; D gene: -; J gene: TRBJ2-2; clone size: -; CDR3 DNA: TGTGCAAGTCGCTCCGGAGCGGGCGGGCCCACCGCAATCGGGGAGCTGTTTTTT; CDR3 protein: CASRSGAGGPTAIGELFF
V gene: TRBV28; D gene: TRBD1; J gene: TRBJ1-5; clone size: -; CDR3 DNA: TGTGCCAGCAGTTACCTCCGGGACAGGGGTAGCAATCAGCCCCAGCATTTT; CDR3 protein: CASSYLRDRGSNQPQHF
V gene: TRBV5-5; D gene: -; J gene: TRBJ2-7; clone size: -; CDR3 DNA: TGTGCCAGCAGCCACCGAGGACAGCCGTACCACGAGCAGTACTTC; CDR3 protein: CASSHRGQPYHEQYF
V gene: TRBV7-3; D gene: TRBD2; J gene: TRBJ2-3; clone size: -; CDR3 DNA: TGTGCCAGCAGCTGGGGACTAGCGGGGACCACAGATACGCAGTATTTT; CDR3 protein: CASSWGLAGTTDTQYF
V gene: TRBV19; D gene: TRBD1; J gene: TRBJ1-2; clone size: -; CDR3 DNA: TGTGCCAGTAGTAGGGACAGGGGCTATGGCTACACCTTC; CDR3 protein: CASSRDRGYGYTF
V gene: TRBV18; D gene: TRBD1; J gene: TRBJ2-7; clone size: few; CDR3 DNA: TGTGCCAGCTCACCCCCGGGACAGGGGTACGAGCAGTACTTC; CDR3 protein: CASSPPGQGYEQYF
V gene: TRBV19; D gene: -; J gene: TRBJ1-3; clone size: -; CDR3 DNA: TGTGCCAGTAGTCTATCGACAGGAGGCTCTGGAAACACCATATATTTT; CDR3 protein: CASSLSTGGSGNTIYF
V gene: TRBV7-8; D gene: TRBD1; J gene: TRBJ1-6; clone size: -; CDR3 DNA: TGTGCCAGCAGCTTAGCCCGGGACAGGGGGAATAATTCACCCCTCCACTTT; CDR3 protein: CASSLARDRGNNSPLHF
V gene: TRBV7-6; D gene: TRBD1; J gene: TRBJ1-2; clone size: -; CDR3 DNA: TGTGCCAGCAGCAACCCCGGGACAGGGGTTCCTGGCTACACCTTC; CDR3 protein: CASSNPGTGVPGYTF
V gene: TRBV19; D gene: -; J gene: TRBJ2-2; clone size: -; CDR3 DNA: TGTGCCAGTAGTACACAGGCAAGATTGAACACCGGGGAGCTGTTTTTT; CDR3 protein: CASSTQARLNTGELFF
V gene: TRBV9; D gene: TRBD1; J gene: TRBJ1-1; clone size: -; CDR3 DNA: TGTGCCAGCAGCGCCTCAGGGGGCCGAACTGAAGCTTTCTTT; CDR3 protein: CASSASGGRTEAFF
V gene: TRBV6-2/TRBV6-3; D gene: -; J gene: TRBJ2-7; clone size: -; CDR3 DNA: TGTGCCAGCAGCGGACTATACGAGCAGTACTTC; CDR3 protein: CASSGLYEQYF
V gene: TRBV24-1; D gene: -; J gene: TRBJ2-1; clone size: -; CDR3 DNA: TGTGCCACCGCGCGGGACTCCTACAATGAGCAGTTCTTC; CDR3 protein: CATARDSYNEQFF
V gene: TRBV27; D gene: TRBD1; J gene: TRBJ2-7; clone size: -; CDR3 DNA: TGTGCCAGCAGTCGCAGACAGGGATTAAGCTCCTACGAGCAGTACTTC; CDR3 protein: CASSRRQGLSSYEQYF
V gene: TRBV5-1; D gene: -; J gene: TRBJ2-6; clone size: -; CDR3 DNA: TGCGCCAGCTCTACTCCCCCGCGGGGACTCTCTGGGGCCAACGTCCTGACTTTC; CDR3 protein: CASSTPPRGLSGANVLTF
V gene: TRBV6-2/TRBV6-3; D gene: -; J gene: TRBJ1-6; clone size: -; CDR3 DNA: TGTGCCAGCAGTTACGGGCTTCTGGGCCGTGGACCCCTCCACTTT; CDR3 protein: CASSYGLLGRGPLHF
V gene: TRBV29-1; D gene: TRBD1; J gene: TRBJ2-5; clone size: -; CDR3 DNA: TGCAGCGTTGAGGGGGACAGCCTAAAGGGGTACCAAGAGACCCAGTACTTC; CDR3 protein: CSVEGDSLKGYQETQYF
V gene: TRBV11-3; D gene: -; J gene: TRBJ2-5; clone size: -; CDR3 DNA: TGTGCCAGCAGCTCTAATCAAGAGACCCAGTACTTC; CDR3 protein: CASSSNQETQYF
V gene: TRBV19; D gene: -; J gene: TRBJ2-2; clone size: many; CDR3 DNA: TGTGCCAGTAGTCCCATTGCGAACACCGGGGAGCTGTTTTTT; CDR3 protein: CASSPIANTGELFF
V gene: TRBV5-1; D gene: -; J gene: TRBJ1-1; clone size: -; CDR3 DNA: TGCGCCAGCAGCTTGGGGGTGGGCTTGAACACTGAAGCTTTCTTT; CDR3 protein: CASSLGVGLNTEAFF
V gene: TRBV27; D gene: TRBD1; J gene: TRBJ2-4; clone size: -; CDR3 DNA: TGTGCCAGCGGAACCTCGGACAGGGCAAACATTCAGTACTTC; CDR3 protein: CASGTSDRANIQYF
V gene: TRBV6-1; D gene: TRBD1; J gene: TRBJ1-6; clone size: few; CDR3 DNA: TGTGCCAGCAGTGAACGGACAGGGGACAACTCACCCCTCCACTTT; CDR3 protein: CASSERTGDNSPLHF
V gene: TRBV28; D gene: TRBD2; J gene: TRBJ2-7; clone size: -; CDR3 DNA: TGTGCCAGCAGTCCAATGACTAGCGGAGCCAGATCCTCCTACGAGCAGTACTTC; CDR3 protein: CASSPMTSGARSSYEQYF
V gene: TRBV19; D gene: TRBD1; J gene: TRBJ2-7; clone size: -; CDR3 DNA: TGTGCCAGTAGTATACCGGGACAGGGGATTTGGGAGCAGTACTTC; CDR3 protein: CASSIPGQGIWEQYF
V gene: TRBV5-6; D gene: -; J gene: TRBJ1-1; clone size: -; CDR3 DNA: TGTGCCAGCAGCTTGATTGGGGCAGAGAACACTGAAGCTTTCTTT; CDR3 protein: CASSLIGAENTEAFF
V gene: TRBV27; D gene: TRBD1; J gene: TRBJ2-5; clone size: -; CDR3 DNA: TGTGCCAGCAGTGGACAGGGGGCAAGCGAGACCCAGTACTTC; CDR3 protein: CASSGQGASETQYF
V gene: TRBV15; D gene: -; J gene: TRBJ2-1; clone size: -; CDR3 DNA: TGTGCCACCAGCAGTGGCCCCAGAAATGAGCAGTTCTTC; CDR3 protein: CATSSGPRNEQFF
V gene: TRBV28; D gene: -; J gene: TRBJ1-1; clone size: -; CDR3 DNA: TGTGCCAGCACTCAGGGATCGACTGTAGCTTTCTTT; CDR3 protein: CASTQGSTVAFF
V gene: TRBV6-5; D gene: TRBD2; J gene: TRBJ2-2; clone size: -; CDR3 DNA: TGTGCCAGCAGTTACTCGGCGGGAGGACCCACGGGGGAGCTGTTTTTT; CDR3 protein: CASSYSAGGPTGELFF
V gene: TRBV11-1; D gene: TRBD2; J gene: TRBJ2-1; clone size: -; CDR3 DNA: TGTGCCAGCAGCACCCGACTAGCGGGAGGGTACAATGAGCAGTTCTTC; CDR3 protein: CASSTRLAGGYNEQFF
V gene: TRBV7-9; D gene: TRBD2; J gene: TRBJ2-2; clone size: -; CDR3 DNA: TGTGCCAGCAGCCCTTGGGGAGTCTGGGTAGCGGGATGGGTCGGGGAGCTGTTTTTT; CDR3 protein: CASSPWGVWVAGWVGELFF
V gene: TRBV2; D gene: TRBD1; J gene: TRBJ2-5; clone size: once; CDR3 DNA: TGTGCCAGCAAAGGACAGGGGAAAAAGACCCAGTACTTC; CDR3 protein: CASKGQGKKTQYF
V gene: TRBV28; D gene: TRBD1; J gene: TRBJ2-1; clone size: -; CDR3 DNA: TGTGCCAGCAGTTTAGGGACAGGGAGAATCAATGAGCAGTTCTTC; CDR3 protein: CASSLGTGRINEQFF
V gene: TRBV7-2; D gene: -; J gene: TRBJ2-5; clone size: many; CDR3 DNA: TGTGCCAGCAGCTTAGTGTCCAGGGGCGGGGAGACCCAGTACTTC; CDR3 protein: CASSLVSRGGETQYF
V gene: TRBV18; D gene: TRBD1; J gene: TRBJ2-7; clone size: -; CDR3 DNA: TGTGCCAGCTCCCCCGGGACAGACTACGAGCAGTACTTC; CDR3 protein: CASSPGTDYEQYF
V gene: TRBV5-7; D gene: TRBD2; J gene: TRBJ2-5; clone size: once; CDR3 DNA: TGTGCCAGCAGCTTGCTAGCGGGAGGGGAAGAGACCCAGTACTTC; CDR3 protein: CASSLLAGGEETQYF
V gene: TRBV6-5; D gene: TRBD2; J gene: TRBJ2-7; clone size: -; CDR3 DNA: TGTGCCAGCAGCCCCGGGCGGGAGGTGGGCTACGAGCAGTACTTC; CDR3 protein: CASSPGREVGYEQYF
V gene: TRBV7-9; D gene: TRBD2; J gene: TRBJ2-2; clone size: -; CDR3 DNA: TGTGCCAGCAGCCCGCTAGCGGGAGGTGGCACCGGGGAGCTGTTTTTT; CDR3 protein: CASSPLAGGGTGELFF
V gene: TRBV7-2; D gene: TRBD1; J gene: TRBJ2-5; clone size: -; CDR3 DNA: TGTGCCAGCAGCCCGGACAGGAGTGCGGAGACCCAGTACTTC; CDR3 protein: CASSPDRSAETQYF
V gene: TRBV11-1; D gene: -; J gene: TRBJ1-1; clone size: few; CDR3 DNA: TGTGCCAGCAGTAATCTTTTGAACACTGAAGCTTTCTTT; CDR3 protein: CASSNLLNTEAFF
V gene: TRBV28; D gene: -; J gene: TRBJ1-1; clone size: -; CDR3 DNA: TGTGCCAGCAGCCCGTCGACAGGGAACACTGAAGCTTTCTTT; CDR3 protein: CASSPSTGNTEAFF
V gene: TRBV27; D gene: -; J gene: TRBJ1-4; clone size: few; CDR3 DNA: TGTGCCAGCAGACACCTAGGAGGACAGAATGAAAAACTGTTTTTT; CDR3 protein: CASRHLGGQNEKLFF
V gene: TRBV28; D gene: TRBD1; J gene: TRBJ1-2; clone size: -; CDR3 DNA: TGTGCCAGCAGCCTTCAGGCGGGACAGCACTACTATGGCTACACCTTC; CDR3 protein: CASSLQAGQHYYGYTF
V gene: TRBV9; D gene: TRBD2; J gene: TRBJ2-3; clone size: -; CDR3 DNA: TGTGCCAGCAGCGTAGGCCCGGCCGCCACGACTAGCGGGAAGAAAGATACGCAGTATTTT; CDR3 protein: CASSVGPAATTSGKKDTQYF
V gene: TRBV27; D gene: -; J gene: TRBJ2-7; clone size: few; CDR3 DNA: TGTGCCAGCAGTTCTCTCCACAGGGACCTCTCCTACGAGCAGTACTTC; CDR3 protein: CASSSLHRDLSYEQYF
V gene: TRBV11-3; D gene: TRBD2; J gene: TRBJ2-3; clone size: -; CDR3 DNA: TGTGCCAGCAGTCGCCGTTGGCCGTCAGCGGGAGATCCAGATACGCAGTATTTT; CDR3 protein: CASSRRWPSAGDPDTQYF
V gene: TRBV4-1; D gene: TRBD1; J gene: TRBJ1-5; clone size: -; CDR3 DNA: TGCGCCAGCAGCCAAGTGCCAGGGGGCTATAGCAATCAGCCCCAGCATTTT; CDR3 protein: CASSQVPGGYSNQPQHF
V gene: TRBV2; D gene: -; J gene: TRBJ2-1; clone size: -; CDR3 DNA: TGTGCCAGCAGTGAGTTCGGAGGGAACTCCTACAATGAGCAGTTCTTC; CDR3 protein: CASSEFGGNSYNEQFF
V gene: TRBV29-1; D gene: -; J gene: TRBJ2-7; clone size: -; CDR3 DNA: TGCAGCGTCCGTACAACAGCTACCTACGAGCAGTACTTC; CDR3 protein: CSVRTTATYEQYF